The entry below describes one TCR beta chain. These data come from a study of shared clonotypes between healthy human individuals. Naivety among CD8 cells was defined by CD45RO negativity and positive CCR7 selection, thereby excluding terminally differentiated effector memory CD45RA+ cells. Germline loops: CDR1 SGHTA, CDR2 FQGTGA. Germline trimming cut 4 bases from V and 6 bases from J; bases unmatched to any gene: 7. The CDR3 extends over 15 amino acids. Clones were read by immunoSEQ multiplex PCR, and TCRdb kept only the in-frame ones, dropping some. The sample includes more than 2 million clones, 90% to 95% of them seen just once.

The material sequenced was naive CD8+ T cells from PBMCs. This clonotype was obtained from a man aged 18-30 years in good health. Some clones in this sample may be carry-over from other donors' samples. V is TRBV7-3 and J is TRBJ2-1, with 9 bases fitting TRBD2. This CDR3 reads CASSYSAGGPNEQFF. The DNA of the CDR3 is TGTGCCAGCAGCTACTCGGCGGGAGGGCCCAATGAGCAGTTCTTC.